The 13 T cell receptor beta chains in this list originate from one sample, sequenced in a study of Ad26.COV2.S vaccination and SARS-CoV-2 variants. The assay was immunoSEQ multiplex PCR, and TCRdb's table has in-frame clones only and misses some. Here the sample spans approximately 420,000 clones, approximately 90% being singletons. Treatment reported: about 20 received Ad26.COV2.S at low or high dose, single or two shots; 5 received placebo; per-sample allocation not given. Sampling took place 63 days after the first vaccine or placebo injection. Sequenced here: peripheral blood, sampled in a trial of Ad26.COV2.S vaccine versus placebo. These receptors were obtained from a person aged 18-65 years who received the Ad26.COV2.S COVID-19 vaccine or a placebo.

The CDR3 here is CASSPLGEPNEKLFF. CDR3 sequence (DNA): TGTGCCAGCAGTCCCCTTGGTGAACCCAATGAAAAACTGTTTTTT. This sequence joins TRBV6-5 and TRBJ1-4; D remains unclear. CDR3 length equals 15 residues. Germline V gene lookup returns CDR1 MNHEY and CDR2 SVGAGI. Between the trimmed V and J ends, which lost 5 bases and 5 bases, there was a span of 15 bases.

V usage is TRBV10-3 and J usage is TRBJ2-1, with 8 bases that match TRBD1. The V gene end was trimmed by 5 bases and the J gene end by 6 bases; junction bases not matched to a gene: 3. This CDR3 has 13 residues. Per germline, CDR1 ENHRY and CDR2 SYGVKD. The CDR3 region has the DNA TGTGCCATCAGTTATCAGGGGGCCAATGAGCAGTTCTTC. Translation: CAISYQGANEQFF.

This clone was detected once. The gene calls are TRBV5-4 and TRBJ2-7; maybe TRBD2 (6 bases). Deletions cut 0 bases from V and 6 bases from J, with 10 bases between. The CDR3 contains 13 residues. CDR1 SGHNT and CDR2 YYREEE come from the germline V gene (reference sequence). CDR3 sequence: CASSLEGAGEQYF. The DNA of the CDR3 is TGTGCCAGCAGCTTGGAGGGAGCGGGCGAGCAGTACTTC.

This CDR3 reads CASSPTGAISYEQYF. The CDR3 DNA reads as TGTGCCAGCAGTCCAACAGGGGCGATTTCCTACGAGCAGTACTTC. V usage is TRBV27 and J usage is TRBJ2-7, with 7 bases fitting TRBD1. Trimming cost V 5 bases and J 1 base; bases outside gene matches: 8. CDR1 is MNHEY and CDR2 is SMNVEV in the germline V gene (reference sequence). This CDR3 contains 15 residues.

J is TRBJ1-2 and V is TRBV3-1 (or the pseudogene TRBV3-2); weak D call: TRBD1 (6 bases). Trimming removed 2 bases at V and 2 bases at J, with 12 bases between. This CDR3 comprises 15 residues. The germline V gene has CDR1 LGHDT and CDR2 YNNKEL (reference sequence). CDR3 amino acids: CASSQYGQSNYGYTF. CDR3 nucleotides: TGTGCCAGCAGCCAATATGGACAGTCCAACTATGGCTACACCTTC.

The V call is TRBV2, the J call TRBJ2-2; D is ambiguous. Germline loops: CDR1 SNHLY, CDR2 FYNNEI. Trimming shortened V by 4 bases and J by 1 base, and 10 bases separated the two germline ends. CDR3 length equals 15 residues. CDR3 sequence: CASSVMGLNTGELFF. Written as DNA, the CDR3 is TGTGCCAGCAGTGTGATGGGATTGAACACCGGGGAGCTGTTTTTT.

This chain uses TRBV20-1 with TRBJ2-7; a possible D gene is TRBD2 (5 bases). CDR1 is DFQATT and CDR2 is SNEGSKA in the germline V gene (reference sequence). This CDR3 region has 14 residues. V lost 5 bases and J 7 bases, leaving 21 bases between the germline ends. The CDR3 loop is CSAGVSGRVGEQYF. The CDR3 DNA follows: TGCAGTGCTGGTGTTTCGGGAAGGGTCGGTGAGCAGTACTTC.

This clone was found a few times. The CDR3 DNA reads as TGTGCCAGCAGGCGCACAGATACGCAGTATTTT. Protein: CASRRTDTQYF. The gene calls are TRBV6-5 and TRBJ2-3; D remains unclear. The CDR3 is 11 amino acids. Per germline, CDR1 MNHEY and CDR2 SVGAGI. Trimming stripped 6 bases from V and 1 base from J, with 2 bases between.

The CDR3, as DNA: TGTGCCAGCAGCTTAACCCCATTGGGGCGCAGCTCCTACGAGCAGTACTTC. Protein: CASSLTPLGRSSYEQYF. The rearrangement joins TRBV13 to TRBJ2-7; weak D call: TRBD1 (5 bases). Trimming removed 2 bases at V and 0 bases at J, with 17 bases between. Germline CDR1 and CDR2: PRHDT and FYEKMQ (reference sequence). CDR3 length equals 17 residues.

The V and J genes are TRBV29-1 and TRBJ2-7; D might be TRBD1 (6 bases). Looked up from germline, CDR1 is SQVTM and CDR2 is ANQGSEA. V was trimmed by 0 bases and J by 0 bases, leaving 12 bases between them. The CDR3 loop spans 15 amino acids. The CDR3 loop is CSVEDQGSSSYEQYF. DNA for the CDR3: TGCAGCGTTGAAGACCAGGGGAGTAGCTCCTACGAGCAGTACTTC.

This clone has a handful of counts. This rearrangement joins TRBV29-1 to TRBJ2-7; 10 bases map to TRBD1. The CDR3 covers 13 residues. CDR1 SQVTM and CDR2 ANQGSEA come from the germline V gene. The V gene end was trimmed by 4 bases and the J gene end by 3 bases; junction bases not matched to a gene: 3. CDR3 sequence reads: CSVAWTGGYEQYF. The CDR3 DNA reads as TGCAGCGTTGCCTGGACAGGGGGCTACGAGCAGTACTTC.

The rearrangement joins TRBV12-3 or TRBV12-4 to TRBJ1-6; D is unclear. Trimming left V 7 bases short and J 9 bases short, with 13 bases between. The CDR3 consists of 13 residues. The CDR3 DNA is TGTGCCAGCACCCTTTCGGTGGGTTCACCCCTCCACTTT. It yields the protein CASTLSVGSPLHF.

This chain links TRBV6-5 with TRBJ1-3; maybe TRBD1 (5 bases). The CDR3 totals 16 residues. V was pared by 0 bases and J by 0 bases, with 9 bases between. Per the germline V gene, CDR1 is MNHEY and CDR2 is SVGAGI. As DNA, the CDR3 is TGTGCCAGCAGTTACTCGGGGCCGAGCTCTGGAAACACCATATATTTT. It is translated as CASSYSGPSSGNTIYF.